This T cell receptor (beta chain) was retrieved from a study of blood T cells in healthy people across ages. The study's findings and limits: Unknown CMV status may confound age-related changes in expanded clones.

Aged roughly 6 to 90, donors were systemically healthy Caucasians from Russia. Extractions gave at least 5.5 micrograms of total RNA per sample. V shed 2 bases and J shed 2 bases, with 6 bases lying between them. CDR1 is DFQATT and CDR2 is SNEGSKA in the germline V gene (reference sequence). The CDR3 is 12 amino acids. This clonotype was seen a handful of times. Its target is not known. The use of a sample-barcoded 5' primer and a J-beta primer mix characterized a second PCR of roughly 7 to 11 cycles. Each cDNA molecule received a tag from a template-switch adaptor that had 12 random nucleotides. TCRdb re-called the 5' RACE reads through MiXCR, storing one row per CDR3 protein. The sample shows around 1.5 million distinct CDR3 sequences, roughly 40% of them seen only once.

The sequence derives from a woman between 18 and 30 years old in good health. The sequenced sample was blood. The genes are TRBV20-1 and TRBJ2-5; D not certain. The CDR3 is CSARRRQETQYF. In DNA, the CDR3 is TGCAGTGCTAGAAGGCGACAAGAGACCCAGTACTTC.